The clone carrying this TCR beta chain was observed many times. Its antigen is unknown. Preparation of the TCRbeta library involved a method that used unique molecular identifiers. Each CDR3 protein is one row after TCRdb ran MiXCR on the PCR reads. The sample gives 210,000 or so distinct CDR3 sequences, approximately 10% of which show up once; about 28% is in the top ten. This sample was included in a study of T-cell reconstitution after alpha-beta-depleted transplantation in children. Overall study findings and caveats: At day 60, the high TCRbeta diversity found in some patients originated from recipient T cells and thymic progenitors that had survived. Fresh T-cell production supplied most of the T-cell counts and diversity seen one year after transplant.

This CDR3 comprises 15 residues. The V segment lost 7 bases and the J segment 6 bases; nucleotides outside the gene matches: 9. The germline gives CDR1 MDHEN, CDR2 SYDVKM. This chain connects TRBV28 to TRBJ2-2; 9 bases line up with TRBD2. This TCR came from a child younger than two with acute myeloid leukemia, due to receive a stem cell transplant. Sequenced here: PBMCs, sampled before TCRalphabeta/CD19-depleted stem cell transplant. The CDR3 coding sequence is TGTGCCAGCATCCGGGGGACTAGCCGGGCCGGGGAGCTGTTTTTT. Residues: CASIRGTSRAGELFF.